These T cell receptor beta chains were read from a single sample in a study of identical twins. TCRdb fed the 5' RACE reads into MiXCR, producing one record per CDR3 protein. The sample shows some 440,000 distinct CDR3 sequences, 20% to 25% of them seen only once. The sample was also reused in another study, on T cells expressing NK-cell markers.

Material: CD4+ T cells sorted from blood. The receptors were sampled from a woman aged 18 to 35 in good health. Both conserved end residues are part of each CDR3. The D gene is left open where the match is weak. Size is stated for part of the rows, as once, few or many counts, or as a class when the clone is expanded.

>TRBJ2-7|TRBV29-1|TRBD2|NA
CSVEKASGRYEQYF
TGCAGCGTTGAGAAGGCTAGCGGGAGATACGAGCAGTACTTC
>TRBJ2-7|TRBV6-5|NA|NA
CASSYHEQGVEQYF
TGTGCCAGCAGTTACCACGAACAGGGAGTCGAGCAGTACTTC
>TRBJ2-5|TRBV5-1|TRBD2|few
CASSLAETSGLKETQYF
TGCGCCAGCAGCTTGGCTGAGACTAGCGGCTTGAAGGAGACCCAGTACTTC
>TRBJ2-2|TRBV5-1|TRBD2|NA
CASSSGTMNTGELFF
TGCGCCAGCAGTTCCGGGACTATGAACACCGGGGAGCTGTTTTTT
>TRBJ1-1|TRBV5-1|NA|NA
CASSGPGTVEAFF
TGCGCCAGCAGCGGCCCCGGGACGGTTGAAGCTTTCTTT
>TRBJ1-2|TRBV20-1|NA|few
CSASVWGEGYTF
TGCAGTGCTAGTGTCTGGGGAGAAGGCTACACCTTC
>TRBJ2-5|TRBV29-1|NA|NA
CSVEQNKQETQYF
TGCAGCGTTGAACAAAACAAACAAGAGACCCAGTACTTC
>TRBJ2-7|TRBV5-6|NA|few
CASSLRRDQYF
TGTGCCAGCAGCTTGAGAAGGGATCAGTACTTC
>TRBJ2-7|TRBV18|TRBD2|NA
CASSPEGRGEQYF
TGTGCCAGCTCACCAGAAGGGAGGGGCGAGCAGTACTTC
>TRBJ2-1|TRBV5-1|NA|few
CASSLVLIPYNEQFF
TGCGCCAGCAGCTTGGTATTAATCCCCTACAATGAGCAGTTCTTC
>TRBJ2-4|TRBV7-9|NA|NA
CASSWDGKNIQYF
TGTGCCAGCAGCTGGGACGGGAAAAACATTCAGTACTTC
>TRBJ2-3|TRBV9|NA|few
CASSVLTSPDTQYF
TGTGCCAGCAGCGTATTAACCTCCCCAGATACGCAGTATTTT
>TRBJ2-2|TRBV29-1|TRBD2|NA
CSVVTYGGAGELFF
TGCAGCGTTGTGACGTATGGGGGGGCCGGGGAGCTGTTTTTT
>TRBJ1-2|TRBV6-5|NA|NA
CASSYDPGTGGYGYTF
TGTGCCAGCAGTTACGACCCTGGCACAGGCGGCTATGGCTACACCTTC
>TRBJ2-7|TRBV24-1|NA|NA
CATSEGRGSYEQYF
TGTGCCACCAGTGAGGGACGGGGCTCCTACGAGCAGTACTTC
>TRBJ2-3|TRBV15|TRBD2|NA
CATSRSGITTNTQYF
TGTGCCACCAGCAGAAGCGGGATTACGACCAATACGCAGTATTTT
>TRBJ2-5|TRBV30|NA|few
CAWVRAGVGETQYF
TGTGCCTGGGTACGCGCAGGTGTGGGGGAGACCCAGTACTTC
>TRBJ2-3|TRBV20-1|NA|few
CSAATTITTDTQYF
TGCAGTGCGGCGACTACGATCACCACAGATACGCAGTATTTT
>TRBJ1-1|TRBV29-1|NA|few
CSVRLGVRGNTEAFF
TGCAGCGTCCGATTAGGTGTCAGGGGGAACACTGAAGCTTTCTTT
>TRBJ2-1|TRBV7-9|NA|NA
CASSLKGISYNEQFF
TGTGCCAGCAGCTTAAAAGGGATTTCCTACAATGAGCAGTTCTTC
>TRBJ1-1|TRBV20-1|NA|NA
CSARDPPEAFF
TGCAGTGCTAGAGATCCCCCTGAAGCTTTCTTT
>TRBJ2-7|TRBV14|TRBD2|few
CASSQERGRGSYEQYF
TGTGCCAGCAGCCAAGAGCGCGGGAGAGGTTCCTACGAGCAGTACTTC